This T cell receptor beta chain was recorded in a study of blood T cell repertoires in COVID-19. On the study more broadly: From T cells, B-cell-depleted T cells, or PBMCs came the material, which was cDNA or gDNA.

Sequencing used immunoSEQ multiplex PCR; TCRdb keeps in-frame clones, though not all of them. The sample yields roughly 220,000 clones, 75% to 90% seen once. The CDR3 runs to 16 residues. V shed 0 bases, J shed 7 bases, and the junction held 9 bases outside the gene matches. The V gene's germline CDR1 is LNHDA and CDR2 SQIVND (reference sequence). The sequencing sample was made of PBMCs or T cells enriched from blood (not recorded which). V and J are TRBV19 and TRBJ1-5; 7 bases are a match to TRBD1. This receptor was obtained from a woman aged 40 to 55 with acute COVID-19. In DNA form, the CDR3 reads TGTGCCAGTAGTATAGACTTAATGACAGGGCGCCAGCCCCAGCATTTT. Residues: CASSIDLMTGRQPQHF. Variable domain in full (rest from reference TRBV19 and TRBJ1-5): DGGITQSPKYLFRKEGQNVTLSCEQNLNHDAMYWYRQDPGQGLRLIYYSQIVNDFQKGDIAEGYSVSREKKESFPLTVTSAQKNPTAFYLCASSIDLMTGRQPQHFGDGTRLSIL.